The 10 T cell receptor beta chains below were found in one sample sequenced in a study of cytomegalovirus exposure and HLA in healthy donors. The PCR was carried out with 60 Vbeta primers and 13 Jbeta primers. Sequenced by immunoSEQ multiplex PCR; TCRdb stores in-frame clones only, minus some. The sample consists of approximately 220,000 clones, almost 80% of them appearing once. Sequenced sample: PBMCs. These receptors came from a man between 18 and 35 years old in good health and CMV-seronegative.

The chain combines TRBV30 with TRBJ2-1, with 7 bases aligning to TRBD1. The CDR3 totals 14 residues. Germline CDR1 reads GTSNPN; CDR2 reads SVGIG (reference sequence). V lost 4 bases and J lost 7; bases outside the gene matches: 10. CDR3 sequence (DNA): TGTGCCTGGACACCAGGGACAGTCGCAAATGAGCAGTTCTTC. Residues: CAWTPGTVANEQFF. The full variable domain, its missing parts supplied by reference TRBV30 and TRBJ2-1, is SQTIHQWPATLVQPVGSPLSLECTVEGTSNPNLYWYRQAAGRGLQLLFYSVGIGQISSEVPQNLSASRPQDRQFILSSKKLLLSDSGFYLCAWTPGTVANEQFFGPGTRLTVL.

The chain joins TRBV2 to TRBJ2-1, with 10 bases lining up with TRBD2. The junction had 11 bases not matched to a gene; V was cut back by 6 bases and J by 3 bases. The length of the CDR3 is 17 residues. Germline V CDR1 and CDR2: SNHLY, FYNNEI. The CDR3 here is CASRKGLAPLFYNEQFF. The CDR3 region has the DNA TGTGCCAGCAGGAAGGGACTAGCGCCTCTTTTCTACAATGAGCAGTTCTTC.

The chain is built from TRBV5-4 and TRBJ2-5, with TRBD2 as a possible D gene (6 bases). Trimming shortened V by 0 bases and J by 11 bases, and 23 bases separated the two germline ends. CDR3 size: 16 residues. Germline assignment: CDR1 SGHNT and CDR2 YYREEE (reference sequence). Here the CDR3 reads CASSLGVGGDGWEQYF. CDR3 nucleotide sequence: TGTGCCAGCAGCTTGGGGGTGGGCGGGGACGGCTGGGAGCAGTACTTC.

This chain connects TRBV27 to TRBJ1-1; tentative D call: TRBD1 (6 bases). CDR1 and CDR2 from the germline V gene are MNHEY and SMNVEV (reference sequence). Deletions cut 6 bases from V and 6 bases from J, with 20 bases between. This CDR3 is 15 amino acids long. DNA for the CDR3: TGTGCCAGCAGCCCCAAGACAGGCTATACATCTGAAGCTTTCTTT. The encoded protein is CASSPKTGYTSEAFF.

The rearrangement uses TRBV5-1 and TRBJ2-1; TRBD2 matches at 8 bases. The V gene end was trimmed by 4 bases and the J gene end by 8 bases; junction bases not matched to a gene: 5. CDR1 and CDR2 from the germline V gene are SGHRS and YFSETQ. The CDR3 totals 13 residues. The CDR3 region is CASSSPGLDEQFF. For the CDR3, the DNA is TGCGCCAGCAGCAGCCCGGGACTAGATGAGCAGTTCTTC.

This clone turned up a few times. The gene calls are TRBV29-1 and TRBJ2-5; D is perhaps TRBD1 (6 bases). This CDR3 has 14 residues. V lost 6 bases and J 4 bases, leaving 18 bases between the germline ends. CDR1 SQVTM and CDR2 ANQGSEA come from the germline V gene. Here the CDR3 reads CSVRRSGATETQYF. The CDR3, as DNA: TGCAGCGTGAGAAGATCAGGGGCCACAGAGACCCAGTACTTC.

V and J are TRBV11-3 and TRBJ1-1, with 8 bases matching TRBD1. Germline CDR1 is SGHNT and CDR2 is YENEEA. Trimming cost V 4 bases and J 1 base; bases outside gene matches: 5. The CDR3 is made up of 15 amino acids. The CDR3 coding sequence is TGTGCCAGCAGCTCGTACAGGGGGGGGAACACTGAAGCTTTCTTT. Residues: CASSSYRGGNTEAFF.

The chain employs TRBV4-2 and TRBJ2-7, with 10 nucleotides matching TRBD2. Germline CDR1 LGHNA, CDR2 YNFKEQ. The CDR3 runs to 16 residues. Trimming at V came to 1 base and at J to 7 bases, leaving 10 bases not matched to a gene. The CDR3 loop reads CASSQVLAGVSGEQYF. The CDR3 coding sequence is TGTGCCAGCAGCCAAGTTCTAGCGGGAGTATCAGGGGAGCAGTACTTC.

The V and J genes are TRBV5-1 and TRBJ2-5; 9 bases map to TRBD1. This CDR3 spans 14 amino acids. J lost 4 bases, V lost 3 bases, and 4 bases had no gene match. Germline assignment: CDR1 SGHRS and CDR2 YFSETQ. CDR3 nucleotides: TGCGCCAGCAGCTGGACAGGGGCAGGAGAGACCCAGTACTTC. Translating it yields CASSWTGAGETQYF.

Note on this clone: One end of the junction does not line up with germline, which may come from a read error. The V call is TRBV7-9, the J call TRBJ1-2, with D tentatively TRBD1 (6 bases). CDR1 is SEHNR, CDR2 FQNEAQ, per germline (reference sequence). The CDR3 loop spans 13 amino acids. The CDR3 bases are TGTGCCAGCAGCGCCACAGGGACCTATGACTACACCTTC. Protein product: CASSATGTYDYTF.